This T cell receptor (beta chain) comes out of a study of identical twins. Study-level points and caveats: The authors noted that invariant MAIT and iNKT cells could partly confound zero-insertion analyses.

A few counts support this clonotype. The antigen remains undetermined. TCRdb itself ran the 5' RACE reads through MiXCR, one entry per CDR3 protein. The profile shows hundreds of thousands of distinct CDR3 sequences, less than 7% of them singletons. Sequenced input: naive T cells sorted from blood. This clonotype was obtained from a man aged 18 to 30 in good health.

The CDR3 reads CASSLRQGAGDTQYF. CDR3 nucleotides: TGTGCCAGCAGCCTACGACAGGGGGCTGGAGATACGCAGTATTTT. The genes are TRBV6-1 and TRBJ2-3, with 10 bases aligning to TRBD1. The CDR3 extends over 15 amino acids. Germline trimming cut 6 bases from V and 5 bases from J; bases unmatched to any gene: 8. CDR1 is MNHNS, CDR2 SASEGT, per germline.